This T cell receptor beta chain was obtained from a study of T cells of healthy individuals. TCRdb reprocessed the 5' RACE reads via MiXCR and lists one record per CDR3 protein. Among 85,000 to 100,000 distinct CDR3 sequences listed, around 17% were seen once. The sequence was obtained from a human donor in good health.

The CDR3 nucleotides are TGTGCCAGCAGCTCATCTGACAGGGCCAGGGCCGGGGAGCTGTTTTTT. Residues: CASSSSDRARAGELFF. The chain recombines TRBV9 with TRBJ2-2; TRBD1 aligns across 7 bases. With 4 bases clipped from V and 6 bases from J, the junction kept 12 bases outside the gene matches. The length of the CDR3 is 16 residues. Germline V gene sequence: CDR1 SGDLS, CDR2 YYNGEE.